These T cell receptor delta chains were read from a single sample in a study of Vδ1+ human thymocytes. TCRdb processed the multiplex PCR reads again with the CATT caller. Among roughly 25,000 delta-chain clones, 29% were seen once, and the ten largest hold roughly 1.4%. Sequencing was carried out using Vdelta1+ gamma-delta thymocytes from the thymus. The receptor set was obtained from a boy in the first two years of life who had congenital heart surgery. The CDR3 runs from the conserved cysteine through the conserved F or W. Fields, in order: clone size, V gene, D gene, J gene, CDR3 DNA, CDR3 protein. D genes are given only for firm matches. Clone size is not always given. Where it is, it says once, few, many or a class for expanded clones.

once	TRDV1	-	TRDJ1	TGTGCTCTTGGATTCCCTACGAGGGACTTTGGGGGCCCCCGGGGGCCCACCGATAAACTCATCTTT	CALGFPTRDFGGPRGPTDKLIF
-	TRDV1	-	TRDJ1	TGTGCTCTTGGGCCGGGCCTCCCTCCCTCTCCTGCATCAAAACTCATCTTT	CALGPGLPPSPASKLIF
-	TRDV1	-	TRDJ1	TGTGCTCTTGGGGAAGGGCTGGGTTCACTGCTCACCGATAAACTCATCTTT	CALGEGLGSLLTDKLIF
few	TRDV1	TRDD3	TRDJ1	TGTGCTCTTGGGGAATTGTCTTGGCTGGGGGACCCCCTCGATGATAAACTCATCTTT	CALGELSWLGDPLDDKLIF
-	TRDV1	TRDD3	TRDJ1	TGTGCTCTTGGGGACCCAATCGCCTTCAGTCGTCTGGGGGATACTCGAAAGGGGCACAATAAACTCATCTTT	CALGDPIAFSRLGDTRKGHNKLIF
few	TRDV1	-	TRDJ1	TGTGCTCTTGGGGAAAGGTCCCCAAGGGATTCGTACACCGATAAACTCATCTTT	CALGERSPRDSYTDKLIF
-	TRDV1	TRDD3	TRDJ1	TGTGCTCTTGGGGAACTAAACCCCTTCTTCCACCTGGGGGGCACATACACCGATAAACTCATCTTT	CALGELNPFFHLGGTYTDKLIF
many	TRDV1	-	TRDJ1	TGTGCTCTTGGGGAACTTGGCTCCCCCCCATACACCGATAAACTCATCTTT	CALGELGSPPYTDKLIF
-	TRDV1	TRDD3	TRDJ1	TGTGCTCTTGGGCCGCAGGGCCGAAAATTCCAGACCCTGGGGATACTCTACACCGATAAACTCATCTTT	CALGPQGRKFQTLGILYTDKLIF
few	TRDV1	TRDD3	TRDJ1	TGTGCTCTTGGGGAACTATGGCTGGGGGATACGCTGGGCGATCGGGCCGATAAACTCATCTTT	CALGELWLGDTLGDRADKLIF